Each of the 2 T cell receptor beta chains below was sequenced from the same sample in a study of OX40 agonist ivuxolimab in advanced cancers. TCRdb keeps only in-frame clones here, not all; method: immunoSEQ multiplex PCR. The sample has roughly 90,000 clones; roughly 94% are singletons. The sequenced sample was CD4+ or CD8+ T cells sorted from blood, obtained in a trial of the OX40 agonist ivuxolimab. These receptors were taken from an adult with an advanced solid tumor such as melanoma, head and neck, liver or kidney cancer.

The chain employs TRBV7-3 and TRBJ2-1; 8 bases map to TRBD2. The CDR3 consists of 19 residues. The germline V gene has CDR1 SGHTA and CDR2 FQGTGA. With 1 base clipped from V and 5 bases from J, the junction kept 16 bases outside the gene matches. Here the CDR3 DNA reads TGTGCCAGCAGCTTAAAGGGACAAATGAGCGGGAGAGGGGACAATGAGCAGTTCTTC. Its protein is CASSLKGQMSGRGDNEQFF.

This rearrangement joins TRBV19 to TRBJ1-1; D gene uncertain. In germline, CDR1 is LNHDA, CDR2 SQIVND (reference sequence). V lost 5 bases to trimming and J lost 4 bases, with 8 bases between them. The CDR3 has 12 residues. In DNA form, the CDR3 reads TGTGCCAGTAGTTGGGGAACCACTGAAGCTTTCTTT. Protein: CASSWGTTEAFF.